This T cell receptor (beta chain) was captured by sequencing in a study of cytomegalovirus exposure and HLA in healthy donors. Overall study results and limits: In an earlier analysis, most TCR beta V segments were productive about 87% or about 30% of the time. The authors later linked a missense DCLRE1C variant to TCR beta V- and J-gene trimming. Reported performance of the classifier showed diagnosis of cytomegalovirus status with high specificity and sensitivity.

Germline CDR1 and CDR2: SGHDT and YYEEEE. Trimming cost V 6 bases and J 2 bases, with 21 bases left between them. The CDR3 is 17 residues long. The PCR contained 60 Vbeta and 13 Jbeta primers. In the original workflow: Later, an analysis found 80 million or so unique TCR beta chains, and about 10 million of these were shared. Libraries were prepared by immunoSEQ multiplex PCR; TCRdb keeps only in-frame clonotypes and omits some of them. The V and J calls and the clone size are those of that table, but D and trimming were determined from the DNA. The table records 150,000 to 200,000 clones, around 80% of them present only once. In regard to this clone: Its antigen remains unknown.

The TCR sequence derives from a woman between 40 and 50 years old in good health and CMV-seronegative. Sequences were obtained from PBMCs. V and J are TRBV5-6 and TRBJ1-3; a weak D match, TRBD1 (6 bases). CDR3 sequence reads: CASTIRSGATTGNTIYF. DNA of the CDR3: TGTGCCAGCACCATACGGTCAGGGGCCACAACTGGAAACACCATATATTTT.